These T cell receptor beta chains were read from a single sample in a study of CD8 T cells in ankylosing spondylitis. TCRdb itself ran the 5' RACE reads through MiXCR, one entry per CDR3 protein. The repertoire holds over 600,000 distinct CDR3 sequences, with around 19% as singletons. The sample consisted of blood, either unsorted or a sorted T cell fraction (not recorded which). These receptor sequences come from a male donor with ankylosing spondylitis. The CDR3 runs from the conserved cysteine through the conserved F or W. The order of the fields is D gene, J gene, V gene, clone size, CDR3 protein, CDR3 DNA. A D gene is named only where the DNA matches it firmly. Only some rows state a clone size, as once, few, many or a class for expanded clones.

>-|TRBJ2-3|TRBV5-1|-
CASNQANTDTQYF
TGCGCCAGCAACCAAGCTAACACAGATACGCAGTATTTT
>TRBD1|TRBJ1-4|TRBV7-2|-
CASSFTGEEKLFF
TGTGCCAGCAGCTTTACAGGGGAAGAAAAACTGTTTTTT
>-|TRBJ1-1|TRBV10-3|-
CAISSYGDIGVNTEAFF
TGTGCCATCAGCTCGTACGGGGACATAGGGGTGAACACTGAAGCTTTCTTT
>-|TRBJ1-4|TRBV12-3/TRBV12-4|few
CASSFGPERGEKLFF
TGTGCCAGCAGTTTTGGACCAGAACGGGGTGAAAAACTGTTTTTT
>-|TRBJ2-6|TRBV20-1|-
CSARDRQGSDGANVLTF
TGCAGTGCTAGAGATAGGCAGGGGAGCGATGGGGCCAACGTCCTGACTTTC
>-|TRBJ1-1|TRBV5-1|many
CASSHSGQNTEAFF
TGCGCCAGCAGCCACTCGGGACAGAACACTGAAGCTTTCTTT
>TRBD1|TRBJ2-7|TRBV20-1|few
CSAFRTGRIYEQYF
TGCAGTGCTTTTAGGACAGGCCGGATCTACGAGCAGTACTTC
>TRBD1|TRBJ1-3|TRBV20-1|-
CSALFRGGIYF
TGCAGTGCTTTATTCAGGGGGGGGATATATTTT
>TRBD1|TRBJ2-5|TRBV5-1|few
CASSEQGAVEETQYF
TGCGCCAGCAGCGAGCAGGGGGCCGTTGAAGAGACCCAGTACTTC
>-|TRBJ1-2|TRBV11-2|few
CASSLGLGVLGANYGYTF
TGTGCCAGCAGCTTAGGATTGGGGGTATTGGGGGCTAACTATGGCTACACCTTC